This T cell receptor (beta chain) was found in a study of blood T cell repertoires in COVID-19. Looking at the study overall: Samples representing acute and convalescent COVID-19 were sourced from the United States, Italy and Spain.

This CDR3 contains 16 residues. Methods used by the authors: It was from reference gene primer amplification that nucleated cell counts were estimated. The method was immunoSEQ multiplex PCR; TCRdb's version includes in-frame clones alone and lacks a portion of them. Clonal size and the V and J genes are those of that table, whereas D and trimming came from the DNA. Altogether about 140,000 clones are present, 85% to 90% being singletons, with the ten largest covering roughly 5%. The sample taken for sequencing was peripheral blood. This chain connects TRBV21-1 to TRBJ1-2; the listed D gene, TRBD1, was not tested against the DNA. TRBV21-1 is noted as a pseudogene. The source is a human donor in a cohort sampled during active COVID-19. The DNA for the CDR3 is TGTGCCAGCAGCAAAGATGGGACAGGGGTTGGGGGTGGCTACACCTTC. This encodes CASSKDGTGVGGGYTF.